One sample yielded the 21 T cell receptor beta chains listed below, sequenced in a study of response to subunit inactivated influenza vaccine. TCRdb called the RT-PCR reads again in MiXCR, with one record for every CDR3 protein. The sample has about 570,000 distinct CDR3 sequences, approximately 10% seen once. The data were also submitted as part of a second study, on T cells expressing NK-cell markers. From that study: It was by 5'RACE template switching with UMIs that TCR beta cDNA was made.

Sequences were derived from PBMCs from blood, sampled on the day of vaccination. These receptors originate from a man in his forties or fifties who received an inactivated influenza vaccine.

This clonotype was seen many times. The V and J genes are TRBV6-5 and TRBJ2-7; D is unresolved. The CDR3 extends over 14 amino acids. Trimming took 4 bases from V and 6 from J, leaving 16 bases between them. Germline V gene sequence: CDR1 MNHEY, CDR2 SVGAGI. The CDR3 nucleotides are TGTGCCAGCAGTTTAAAGGGTGGGTCGGCCGAGCAGTACTTC. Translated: CASSLKGGSAEQYF.

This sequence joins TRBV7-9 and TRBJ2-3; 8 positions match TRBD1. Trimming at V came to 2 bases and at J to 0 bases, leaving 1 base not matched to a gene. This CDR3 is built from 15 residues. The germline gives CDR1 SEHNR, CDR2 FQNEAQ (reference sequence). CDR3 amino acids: CASSLWTGSTDTQYF. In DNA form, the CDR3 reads TGTGCCAGCAGCTTATGGACAGGGAGCACAGATACGCAGTATTTT.

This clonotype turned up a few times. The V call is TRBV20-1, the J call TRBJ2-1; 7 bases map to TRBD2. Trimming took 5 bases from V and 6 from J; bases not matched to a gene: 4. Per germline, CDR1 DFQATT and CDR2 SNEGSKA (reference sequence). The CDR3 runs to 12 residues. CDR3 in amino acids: CSAARLANEQFF. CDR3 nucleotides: TGCAGTGCTGCCCGACTAGCCAATGAGCAGTTCTTC.

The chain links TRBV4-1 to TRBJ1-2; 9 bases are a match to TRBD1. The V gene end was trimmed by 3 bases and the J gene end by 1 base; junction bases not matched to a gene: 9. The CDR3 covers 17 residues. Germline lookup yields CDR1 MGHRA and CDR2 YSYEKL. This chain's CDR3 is CASSQIGTGTHNYGYTF. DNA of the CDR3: TGCGCCAGCAGCCAGATCGGGACAGGGACTCATAACTATGGCTACACCTTC.

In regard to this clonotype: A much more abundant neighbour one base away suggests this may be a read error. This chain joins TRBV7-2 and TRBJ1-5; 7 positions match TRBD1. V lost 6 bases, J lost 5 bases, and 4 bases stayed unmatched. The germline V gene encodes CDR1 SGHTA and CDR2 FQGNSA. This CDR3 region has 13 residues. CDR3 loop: CASSHDRDQPQHF. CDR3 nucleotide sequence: TGTGCCAGCAGTCATGACAGGGATCAGCCCCAGCATTTT.

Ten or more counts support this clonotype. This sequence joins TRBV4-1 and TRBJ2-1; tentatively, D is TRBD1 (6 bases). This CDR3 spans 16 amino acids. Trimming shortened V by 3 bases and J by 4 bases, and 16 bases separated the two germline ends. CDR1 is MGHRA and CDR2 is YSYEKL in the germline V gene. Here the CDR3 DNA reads TGCGCCAGCAGCCAGAGAACCGGGACACCGTACAATGAGCAGTTCTTC. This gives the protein CASSQRTGTPYNEQFF.

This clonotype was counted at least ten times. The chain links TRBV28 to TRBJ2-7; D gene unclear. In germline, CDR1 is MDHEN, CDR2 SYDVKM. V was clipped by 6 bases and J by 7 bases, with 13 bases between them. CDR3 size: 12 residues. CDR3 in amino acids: CASSRGPWEQYF. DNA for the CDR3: TGTGCCAGCAGCCGAGGACCCTGGGAGCAGTACTTC. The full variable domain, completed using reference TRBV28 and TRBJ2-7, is DVKVTQSSRYLVKRTGEKVFLECVQDMDHENMFWYRQDPGLGLRLIYFSYDVKMKEKGDIPEGYSVSREKKERFSLILESASTNQTSMYLCASSRGPWEQYFGPGTRLTVT.

The CDR3, as DNA: TGCGCCAGCAGGTTAAGCGTCTACTCTGGGGCCAACGTCCTGACTTTC. The encoded protein is CASRLSVYSGANVLTF. V and J are TRBV5-1 and TRBJ2-6; D remains ambiguous. The CDR3 totals 16 residues. CDR1 and CDR2 (germline): SGHRS, YFSETQ. V lost 5 bases and J lost 0, with 12 bases in between.

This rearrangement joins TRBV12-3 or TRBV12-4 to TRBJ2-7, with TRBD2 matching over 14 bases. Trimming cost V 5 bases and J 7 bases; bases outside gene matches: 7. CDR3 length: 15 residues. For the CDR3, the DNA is TGTGCCAGCAGTCAAGGACTAGCGGGGGGTGCTGAGCAGTACTTC. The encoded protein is CASSQGLAGGAEQYF.

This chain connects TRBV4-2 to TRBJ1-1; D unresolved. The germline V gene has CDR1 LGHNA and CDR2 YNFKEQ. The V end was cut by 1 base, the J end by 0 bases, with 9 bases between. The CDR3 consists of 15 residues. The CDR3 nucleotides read TGTGCCAGCAGCCAAGGAAGAACGATGAACACTGAAGCTTTCTTT. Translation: CASSQGRTMNTEAFF.

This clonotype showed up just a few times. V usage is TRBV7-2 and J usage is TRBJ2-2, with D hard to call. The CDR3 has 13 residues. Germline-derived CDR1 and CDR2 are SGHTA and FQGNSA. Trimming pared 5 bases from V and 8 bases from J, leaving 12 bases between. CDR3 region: CASSQDFVGELFF. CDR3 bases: TGTGCCAGCAGCCAGGATTTTGTGGGGGAGCTGTTTTTT. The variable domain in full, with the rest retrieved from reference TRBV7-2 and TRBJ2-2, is GAGVSQSPSNKVTEKGKDVELRCDPISGHTALYWYRQSLGQGLEFLIYFQGNSAPDKSGLPSDRFSAERTGGSVSTLTIQRTQQEDSAVYLCASSQDFVGELFFGEGSRLTVL.

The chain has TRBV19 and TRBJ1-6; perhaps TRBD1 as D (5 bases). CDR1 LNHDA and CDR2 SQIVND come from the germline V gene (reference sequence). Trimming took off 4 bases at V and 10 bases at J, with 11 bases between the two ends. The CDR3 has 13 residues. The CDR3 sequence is CASSSSGASPLHF. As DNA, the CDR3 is TGTGCCAGTAGTAGTTCCGGGGCATCACCCCTCCACTTT.

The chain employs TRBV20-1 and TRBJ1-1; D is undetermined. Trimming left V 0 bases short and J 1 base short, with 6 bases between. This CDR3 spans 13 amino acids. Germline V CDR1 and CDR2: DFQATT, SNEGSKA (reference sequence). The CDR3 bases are TGCAGTGCTAGAGAGGTTGGGAACACTGAAGCTTTCTTT. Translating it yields CSAREVGNTEAFF.

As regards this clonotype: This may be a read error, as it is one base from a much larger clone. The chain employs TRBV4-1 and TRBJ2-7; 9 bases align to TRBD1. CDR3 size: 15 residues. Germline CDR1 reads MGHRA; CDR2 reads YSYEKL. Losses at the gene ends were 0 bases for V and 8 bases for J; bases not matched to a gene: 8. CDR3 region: CASSQDDNRGRKQYF. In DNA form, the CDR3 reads TGCGCCAGCAGCCAAGATGATAACAGGGGGCGGAAGCAGTACTTC.

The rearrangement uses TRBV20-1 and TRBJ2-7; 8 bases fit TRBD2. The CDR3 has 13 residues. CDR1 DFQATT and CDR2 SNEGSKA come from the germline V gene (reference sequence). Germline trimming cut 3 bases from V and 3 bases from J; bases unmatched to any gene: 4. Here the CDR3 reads CSASGGGNYEQYF. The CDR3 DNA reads TGCAGTGCTAGTGGCGGGGGGAACTACGAGCAGTACTTC.

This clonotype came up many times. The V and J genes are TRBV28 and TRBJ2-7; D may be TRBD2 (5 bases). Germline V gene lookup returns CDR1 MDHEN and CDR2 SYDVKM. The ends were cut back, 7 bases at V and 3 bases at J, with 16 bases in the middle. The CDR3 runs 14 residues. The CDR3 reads CASTLMGANYEQYF. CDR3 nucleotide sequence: TGTGCCAGCACCCTAATGGGAGCCAACTACGAGCAGTACTTC.

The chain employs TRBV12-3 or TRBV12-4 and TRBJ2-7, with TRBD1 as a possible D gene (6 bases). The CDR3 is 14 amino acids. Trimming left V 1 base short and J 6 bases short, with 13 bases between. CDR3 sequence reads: CASSLGSGVGEQYF. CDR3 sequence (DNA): TGTGCCAGCAGTTTAGGATCAGGGGTCGGCGAGCAGTACTTC.

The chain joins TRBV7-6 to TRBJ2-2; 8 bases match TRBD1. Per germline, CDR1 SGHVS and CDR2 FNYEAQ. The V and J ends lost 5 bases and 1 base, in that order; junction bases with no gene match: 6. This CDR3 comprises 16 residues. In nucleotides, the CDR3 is TGTGCCAGCAGCGAACAGGGGGTAGAGAACACCGGGGAGCTGTTTTTT. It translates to CASSEQGVENTGELFF.

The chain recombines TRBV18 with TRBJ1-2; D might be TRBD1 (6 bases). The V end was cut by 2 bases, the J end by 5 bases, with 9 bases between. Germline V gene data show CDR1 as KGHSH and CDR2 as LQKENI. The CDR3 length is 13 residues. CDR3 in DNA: TGTGCCAGCTCACCAGGGACAATGTATGGCTACACCTTC. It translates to CASSPGTMYGYTF.

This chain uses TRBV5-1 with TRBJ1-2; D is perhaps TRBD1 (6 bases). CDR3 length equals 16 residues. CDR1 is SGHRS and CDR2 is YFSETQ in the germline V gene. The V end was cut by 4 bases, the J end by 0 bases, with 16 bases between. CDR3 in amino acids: CASSVGRGQPNYGYTF. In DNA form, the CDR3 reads TGCGCCAGCAGCGTAGGCCGCGGACAGCCTAACTATGGCTACACCTTC.

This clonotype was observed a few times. CDR3 sequence: CASSQDTSGYYNEQFF. CDR3 nucleotides: TGTGCCAGCAGCCAAGATACTAGCGGGTATTACAATGAGCAGTTCTTC. V usage is TRBV14 and J usage is TRBJ2-1; 9 positions agree with TRBD2. V shed 0 bases, J shed 4 bases, and the junction held 4 bases outside the gene matches. This CDR3 contains 16 residues. The V gene's germline CDR1 is SGHDN and CDR2 FVKESK.